Listed below are T cell receptor beta chains from one sample, sequenced in a study of early T cells in non-severe SARS-CoV-2 infection. TCRdb used MiXCR to reprocess the 5' RACE reads, holding one entry per CDR3 protein. The sample records around 63,000 distinct CDR3 sequences, roughly 5.7% being singletons. Here the sequenced sample was whole blood, taken at baseline. The receptors were gathered from an adult who was a healthcare worker with PCR-confirmed SARS-CoV-2 infection or an uninfected control (not recorded which). Both conserved end residues are part of each CDR3.

V	J	CDR3
TRBV10-3	TRBJ2-7	CAISPSGSRYEQYF
TRBV28	TRBJ2-7	CAITPPDSSYEQYF
TRBV7-9	TRBJ2-1	CASTLASFSSYNEQFF
TRBV7-7	TRBJ2-3	CASSLDEGTSGQYF
TRBV25-1	TRBJ2-5	CASSGMEGETQYF
TRBV10-3	TRBJ2-5	CAIRTGNQETQYF
TRBV6-1	TRBJ2-1	CASSSNSGLAGDYNEQFF
TRBV5-1	TRBJ1-5	CASSSGVGNQPQHF
TRBV12-3/TRBV12-4	TRBJ1-3	CASGSKPNQNTIYF
TRBV2	TRBJ2-7	CASRGAGGSYEQYF
TRBV20-1	TRBJ1-2	CSALEPTGGSYGYTF
TRBV7-9	TRBJ2-2	CASSLRSGELFF
TRBV20-1	TRBJ1-2	CSARGRGGYTF
TRBV9	TRBJ1-4	CASSVAQGKNEKLFF
TRBV6-2/TRBV6-3	TRBJ2-2	CASSSRLAGGTGELFF
TRBV7-9	TRBJ1-4	CASSLNEKLFF
TRBV18	TRBJ1-2	CASSLYGVSHVSEEAHTF
TRBV6-5	TRBJ2-1	CASSPMMAGGAYNEQFF
TRBV7-2	TRBJ2-1	CASSSTASSYNEQFF
TRBV25-1	TRBJ1-1	CGSSDQVNTEAFF
TRBV27	TRBJ1-5	CASSPLLKGQNFNQPQHF
TRBV11-2	TRBJ2-5	CASRSRRVEETQYF
TRBV6-1	TRBJ1-2	CASRDPLRYGYTF
TRBV10-1	TRBJ2-1	CASSPGHSSYNEQFF
TRBV27	TRBJ1-1	CASSFVPRGLNTEAFF
TRBV3-1	TRBJ2-1	CASSHTTGTGGAGEQFF
TRBV27	TRBJ2-1	CASSFSQPALASYNEQFF
TRBV7-2	TRBJ1-5	CASSRQGSYQPQHF
TRBV2	TRBJ2-1	CASREPGLAGINEQFF
TRBV6-1	TRBJ2-2	CASSEAGELFF
TRBV7-2	TRBJ1-3	CASSLSGGVGNTIYF
TRBV3-1	TRBJ2-5	CASRVGTGDGEETQYF
TRBV9	TRBJ2-1	CASSSTSSLSYNEQFF
TRBV30	TRBJ2-7	CAWSVRYEQYF
TRBV20-1	TRBJ2-5	CSARELAEGETQYF
TRBV20-1	TRBJ1-2	CSAWVESPRDYGYTF
TRBV7-9	TRBJ2-3	CASSLVGQGAPDTQYF
TRBV20-1	TRBJ1-2	CSASYKNPRDRVGYTF
TRBV7-2	TRBJ2-7	CASTKDSGRSEQYF
TRBV28	TRBJ1-5	CASSLGTRYQPQHF